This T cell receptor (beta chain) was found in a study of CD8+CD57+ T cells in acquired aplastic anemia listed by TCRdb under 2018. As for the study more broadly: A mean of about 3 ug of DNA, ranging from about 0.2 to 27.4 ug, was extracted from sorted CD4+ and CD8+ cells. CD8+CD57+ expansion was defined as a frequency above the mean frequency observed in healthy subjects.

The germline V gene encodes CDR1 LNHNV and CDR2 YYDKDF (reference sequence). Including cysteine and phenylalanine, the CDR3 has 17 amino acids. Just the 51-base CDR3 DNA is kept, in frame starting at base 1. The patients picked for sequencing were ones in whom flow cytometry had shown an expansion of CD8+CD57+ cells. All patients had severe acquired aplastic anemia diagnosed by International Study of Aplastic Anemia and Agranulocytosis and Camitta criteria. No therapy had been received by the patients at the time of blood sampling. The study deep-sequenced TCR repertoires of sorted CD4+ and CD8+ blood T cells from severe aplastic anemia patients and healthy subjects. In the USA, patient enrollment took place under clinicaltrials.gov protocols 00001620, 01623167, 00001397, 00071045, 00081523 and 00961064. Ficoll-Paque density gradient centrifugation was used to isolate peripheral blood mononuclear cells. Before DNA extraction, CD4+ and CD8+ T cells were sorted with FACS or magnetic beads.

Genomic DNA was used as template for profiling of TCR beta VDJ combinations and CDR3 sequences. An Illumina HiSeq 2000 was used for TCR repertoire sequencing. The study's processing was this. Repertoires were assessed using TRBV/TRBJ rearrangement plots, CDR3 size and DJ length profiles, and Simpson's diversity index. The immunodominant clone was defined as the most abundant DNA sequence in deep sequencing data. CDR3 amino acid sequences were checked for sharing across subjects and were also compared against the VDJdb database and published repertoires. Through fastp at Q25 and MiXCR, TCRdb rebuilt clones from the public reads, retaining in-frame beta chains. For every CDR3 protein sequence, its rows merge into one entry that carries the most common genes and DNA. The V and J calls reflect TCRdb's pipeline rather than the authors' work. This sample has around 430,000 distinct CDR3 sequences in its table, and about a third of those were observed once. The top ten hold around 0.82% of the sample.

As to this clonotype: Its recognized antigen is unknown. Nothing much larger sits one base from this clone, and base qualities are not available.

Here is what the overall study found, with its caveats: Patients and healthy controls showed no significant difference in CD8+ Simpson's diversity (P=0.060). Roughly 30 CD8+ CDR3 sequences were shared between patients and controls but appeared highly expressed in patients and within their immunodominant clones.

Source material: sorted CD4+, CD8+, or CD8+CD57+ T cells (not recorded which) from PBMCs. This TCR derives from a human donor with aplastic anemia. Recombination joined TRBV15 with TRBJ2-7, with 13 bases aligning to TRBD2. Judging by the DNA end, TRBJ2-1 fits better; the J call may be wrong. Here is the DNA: TGTGCCACCAGCAGAAAGTCCGGGACTAGCGGGGCGGATGAGCAGTTCTTC. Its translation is CATSRKSGTSGADEQFF.